This T cell receptor (beta chain) was captured by sequencing in a study of cytomegalovirus exposure and HLA in healthy donors. Background on the study: In an early release, HLA-typed donors contributed about 80 million unique TCR sequences.

Amplification used 60 Vbeta primers and 13 Jbeta primers. The table came from immunoSEQ multiplex PCR; TCRdb's copy has only in-frame clones and leaves some out. The top ten hold approximately 4.4% of the sample, which has roughly 200,000 clones, 70% to 80% seen once. Study-level findings and limits: An analysis that was carried out later associated some 17,000 TCR beta sequences with HLA alleles at 0.05 false discovery rate. Generally TCR sequences proved uncommon, though certain public TCRs appeared in numerous donors.

A note on this clone: Its cognate antigen is unknown.

Sequencing was performed on PBMCs. This clonotype was obtained from a woman in her 30s in good health and CMV-seropositive.

The chain's CDR3 is CASSSPPGTSGNADTQYF. As DNA, the CDR3 is TGTGCCAGCAGCTCCCCCCCCGGGACTAGCGGGAACGCAGATACGCAGTATTTT. The chain uses TRBV7-6 and TRBJ2-3, with 13 bases lining up with TRBD2. The J segment lost 4 bases and the V segment lost 4 bases, leaving 11 bases of the junction unmatched. In germline, CDR1 is SGHVS, CDR2 FNYEAQ. This CDR3 has 18 residues.